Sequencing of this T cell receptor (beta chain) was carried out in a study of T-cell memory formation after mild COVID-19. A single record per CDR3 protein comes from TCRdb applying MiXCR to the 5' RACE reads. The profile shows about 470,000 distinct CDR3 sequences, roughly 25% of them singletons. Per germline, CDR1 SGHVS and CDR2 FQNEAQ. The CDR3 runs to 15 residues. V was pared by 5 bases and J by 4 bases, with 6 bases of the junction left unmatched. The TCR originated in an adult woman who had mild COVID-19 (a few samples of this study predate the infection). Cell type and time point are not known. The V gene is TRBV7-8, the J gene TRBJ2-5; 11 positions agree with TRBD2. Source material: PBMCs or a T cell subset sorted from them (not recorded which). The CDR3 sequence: CASSPTSGSSETQYF. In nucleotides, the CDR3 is TGTGCCAGCAGCCCTACTAGCGGGAGTTCAGAGACCCAGTACTTC.